The present T cell receptor (beta chain) was sequenced within a study of molecular identifiers for immune sequencing clone quantification. In germline, CDR1 is GTSNPN, CDR2 SVGIG (reference sequence). The ends were cut back, 4 bases at V and 5 bases at J, with 15 bases in the middle. The CDR3 spans 14 residues. Worth noting for this clonotype: Antigen unknown.

Findings and caveats of the study: Identical TCR molecules can share a barcode, and this sharing could underestimate highly expanded clone sizes. Spike-in Jurkat TCR RNA from a single cell reportedly registered among 950,000 to 1,000,000 naive cells.

Previously reported methods and listed TCR primers produced the bulk TCR libraries. A single record per CDR3 protein comes from TCRdb applying MiXCR to the PCR reads. This table holds roughly 630,000 distinct CDR3 sequences, 25% found once. This rearrangement joins TRBV30 to TRBJ1-5, with D unresolved. Sequenced input: naive CD8+ T cells from blood, with Jurkat cell RNA spiked in. Subset of the sample: FACS-sorted CD8+CD4-CCR7+CD45RA+ naive T cells. The receptor comes from a human donor in good health. Some libraries in this study had Jurkat cell RNA spiked in. CDR3 DNA sequence: TGTGCCTGGATCGTCGGGAGGTTTGATCAGCCCCAGCATTTT. Its protein is CAWIVGRFDQPQHF.